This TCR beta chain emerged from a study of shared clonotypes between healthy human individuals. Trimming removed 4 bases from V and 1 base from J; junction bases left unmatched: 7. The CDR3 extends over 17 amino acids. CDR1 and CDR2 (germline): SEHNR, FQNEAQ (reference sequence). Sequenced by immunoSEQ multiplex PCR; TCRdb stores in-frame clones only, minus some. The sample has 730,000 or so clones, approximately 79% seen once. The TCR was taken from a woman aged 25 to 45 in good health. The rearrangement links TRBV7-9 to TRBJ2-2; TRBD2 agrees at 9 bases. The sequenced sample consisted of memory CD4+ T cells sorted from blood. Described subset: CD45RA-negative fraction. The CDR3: CASSSPTSGQNTGELFF. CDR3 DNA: TGTGCCAGCAGCTCACCTACTAGCGGGCAGAACACCGGGGAGCTGTTTTTT.